Detailed here is one TCR beta chain. Antigen unknown. Germline values: CDR1 LNHNV, CDR2 YYDKDF (reference sequence). This CDR3 has 13 amino acids. V lost 4 bases and J lost 6, with 11 bases in between. Repertoires were generated with immunoSEQ multiplex PCR, while TCRdb's copy carries only in-frame clones and drops some. The data show 200,000 to 250,000 clones, roughly 84% seen once. The data derive from a study of cytomegalovirus exposure and HLA in healthy donors. Study observations and caveats: Three chains linked to CMV were shown in vitro to be specific for CMV antigens.

The source of this sequence is a man between 18 and 35 years old in good health and CMV-seropositive. Source material: PBMCs. The chain is built from TRBV15 and TRBJ2-3; possible D gene TRBD1, 6 bases. CDR3 residues: CATSIDGGDTQYF. CDR3 nucleotide sequence: TGTGCCACCAGCATCGATGGGGGCGATACGCAGTATTTT.